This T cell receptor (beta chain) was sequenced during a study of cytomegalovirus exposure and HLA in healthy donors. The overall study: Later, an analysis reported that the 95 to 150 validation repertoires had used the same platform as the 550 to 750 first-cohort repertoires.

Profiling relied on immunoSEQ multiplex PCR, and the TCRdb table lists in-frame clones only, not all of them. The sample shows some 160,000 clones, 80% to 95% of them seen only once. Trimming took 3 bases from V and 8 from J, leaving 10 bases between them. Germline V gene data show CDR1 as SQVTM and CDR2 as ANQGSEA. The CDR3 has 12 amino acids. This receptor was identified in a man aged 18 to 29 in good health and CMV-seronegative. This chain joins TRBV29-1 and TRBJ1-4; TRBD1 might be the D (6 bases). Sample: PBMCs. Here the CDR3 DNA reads TGCAGCGTTGAGGGGGCACGGGAAAAACTGTTTTTT. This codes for CSVEGAREKLFF. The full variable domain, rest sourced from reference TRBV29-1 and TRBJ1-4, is SAVISQKPSRDICQRGTSLTIQCQVDSQVTMMFWYRQQPGQSLTLIATANQGSEATYESGFVIDKFPISRPNLTFSTLTVSNMSPEDSSIYLCSVEGAREKLFFGSGTQLSVL.